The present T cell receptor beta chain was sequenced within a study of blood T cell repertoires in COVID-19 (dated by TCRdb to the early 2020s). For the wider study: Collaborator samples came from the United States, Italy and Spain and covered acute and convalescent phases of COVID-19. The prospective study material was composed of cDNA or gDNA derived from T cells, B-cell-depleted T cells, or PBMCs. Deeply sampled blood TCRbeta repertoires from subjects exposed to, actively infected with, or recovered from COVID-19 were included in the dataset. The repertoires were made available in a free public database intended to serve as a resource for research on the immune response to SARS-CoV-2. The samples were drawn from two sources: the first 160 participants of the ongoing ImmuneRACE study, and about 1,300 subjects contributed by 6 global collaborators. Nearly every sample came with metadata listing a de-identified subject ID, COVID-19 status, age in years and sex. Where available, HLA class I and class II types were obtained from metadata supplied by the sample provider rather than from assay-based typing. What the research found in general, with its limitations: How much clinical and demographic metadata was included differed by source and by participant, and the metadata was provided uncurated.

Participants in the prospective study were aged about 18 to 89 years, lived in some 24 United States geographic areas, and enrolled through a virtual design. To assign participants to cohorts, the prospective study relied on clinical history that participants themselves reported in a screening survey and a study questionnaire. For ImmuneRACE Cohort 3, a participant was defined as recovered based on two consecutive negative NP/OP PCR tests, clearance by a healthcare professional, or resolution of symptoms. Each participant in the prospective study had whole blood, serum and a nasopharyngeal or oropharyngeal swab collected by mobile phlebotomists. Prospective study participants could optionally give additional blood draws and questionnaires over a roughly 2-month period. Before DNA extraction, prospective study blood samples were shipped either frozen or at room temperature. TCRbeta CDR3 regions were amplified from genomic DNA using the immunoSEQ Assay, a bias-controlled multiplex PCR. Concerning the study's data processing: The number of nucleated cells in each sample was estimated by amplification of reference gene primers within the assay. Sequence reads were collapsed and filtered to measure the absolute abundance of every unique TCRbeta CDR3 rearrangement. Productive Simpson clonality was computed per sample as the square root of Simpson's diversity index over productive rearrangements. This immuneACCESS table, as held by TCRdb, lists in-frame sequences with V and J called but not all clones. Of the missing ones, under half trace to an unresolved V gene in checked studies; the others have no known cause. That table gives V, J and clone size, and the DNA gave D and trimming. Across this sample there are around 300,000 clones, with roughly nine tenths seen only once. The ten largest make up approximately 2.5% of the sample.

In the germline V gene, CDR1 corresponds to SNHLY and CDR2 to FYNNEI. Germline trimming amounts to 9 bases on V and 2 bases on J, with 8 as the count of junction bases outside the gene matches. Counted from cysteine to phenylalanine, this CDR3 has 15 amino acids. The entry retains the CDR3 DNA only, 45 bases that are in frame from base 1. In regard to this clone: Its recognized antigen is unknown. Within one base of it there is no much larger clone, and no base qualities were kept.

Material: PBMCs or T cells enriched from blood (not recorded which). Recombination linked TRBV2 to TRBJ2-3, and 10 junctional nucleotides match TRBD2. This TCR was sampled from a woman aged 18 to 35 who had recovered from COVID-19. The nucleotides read TGTGCCAGAAGAAGCGGGGGGGACATCACAGATACGCAGTATTTT. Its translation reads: CARRSGGDITDTQYF.